These 8 T cell receptor beta chains were all obtained from the same sample, sequenced in a study of blood T cell repertoires in COVID-19. Clones were sequenced by immunoSEQ multiplex PCR, and TCRdb holds only the in-frame ones, with some missing. This sample yields 250,000 to 350,000 clones, of which 70% to 90% are seen a single time; around 13% belongs to the top ten. The sample was peripheral blood. The origin of the receptors is a woman in her 70s with COVID-19, enrolled during active disease.

V and J are TRBV7-2 and TRBJ2-1, with 8 positions matching TRBD2. The CDR3 has 15 residues. Germline V gene lookup returns CDR1 SGHTA and CDR2 FQGNSA. V gave up 1 base and J gave up 7 bases; unmatched junction bases: 6. The CDR3 reads CASSLGAGGRNEQFF. CDR3 coding DNA: TGTGCCAGCAGCTTAGGGGCGGGGGGTAGGAATGAGCAGTTCTTC.

The chain joins TRBV9 to TRBJ2-1, with D maybe TRBD2 (6 bases). The CDR3 sequence is 16 residues long. The germline gives CDR1 SGDLS, CDR2 YYNGEE. Trimming pared 0 bases from V and 5 bases from J, leaving 15 bases between. The CDR3 nucleotides are TGTGCCAGCAGCGTAGCCGGCGGACTACCAAACAATGAGCAGTTCTTC. It yields the protein CASSVAGGLPNNEQFF.

The chain couples TRBV5-6 to TRBJ2-1; the match to TRBD1 covers 10 bases. Germline loops: CDR1 SGHDT, CDR2 YYEEEE. Unmatched junction bases numbered 7, after V lost 4 bases and J lost 3 bases. The CDR3 totals 16 residues. The CDR3 loop is CASSTMTGGGYNEQFF. Here the CDR3 DNA reads TGTGCCAGCAGCACGATGACAGGGGGCGGCTACAATGAGCAGTTCTTC.

The table lists this clone with a count of one. The J gene is TRBJ2-5, the V gene TRBV7-9; 7 bases map to TRBD1. Germline V gene lookup returns CDR1 SEHNR and CDR2 FQNEAQ (reference sequence). The ends lost 5 bases at V and 5 bases at J; junction bases unmatched: 11. The CDR3 is 15 amino acids. This CDR3 reads CASSPRTGQRETQYF. The CDR3 DNA follows: TGTGCCAGCAGCCCCAGGACAGGTCAACGGGAGACCCAGTACTTC.

In DNA form, the CDR3 reads TGTGCCAGCAGTTTATCGGGCAATGAGCAGTTCTTC. Translating gives CASSLSGNEQFF. The genes are TRBV28 and TRBJ2-1, with D unclear. Looked up from germline, CDR1 is MDHEN and CDR2 is SYDVKM. CDR3 length: 12 amino acids. The V end lost 1 base, the J end lost 6 bases, and 4 bases lay between the germline ends.

The chain's CDR3 is CTSSQDPAGAENTGELFF. The CDR3 DNA is TGCACCAGCAGCCAAGACCCAGCGGGGGCCGAGAACACCGGGGAGCTGTTTTTT. The genes are TRBV1 and TRBJ2-2; the table's D call TRBD2 went unverified against the DNA. TRBV1 is a pseudogene segment. The CDR3 has 18 amino acids.

V usage is TRBV28 and J usage is TRBJ2-2, with a possible D match to TRBD1 (7 bases). The CDR3 length is 15 residues. Looked up from germline, CDR1 is MDHEN and CDR2 is SYDVKM. Trimming shortened V by 7 bases and J by 4 bases, and 16 bases separated the two germline ends. CDR3 protein: CASIDRRGPTGELFF. CDR3 bases: TGTGCCAGCATCGACAGGAGGGGGCCCACCGGGGAGCTGTTTTTT.

The genes are TRBV6-5 and TRBJ1-3, with a possible D match to TRBD1 (5 bases). Germline CDR1 is MNHEY and CDR2 is SVGAGI. The CDR3 spans 14 residues. V lost 7 bases and J lost 3, with 13 bases in between. This CDR3 reads CASIGAGGGNTIYF. Written as DNA, the CDR3 is TGTGCCAGCATTGGGGCGGGGGGTGGAAACACCATATATTTT.